This is a list of T cell receptor beta chains from one sample in a study of blood T cell repertoires in COVID-19. The data were produced by immunoSEQ multiplex PCR, yet TCRdb's version contains in-frame clones alone and is incomplete. The sample contains a few hundred thousand clones, around 88% of which appear only once. Sequenced: PBMCs or T cells enriched from blood (not recorded which). The receptor source for this set is a woman in her 50s with acute COVID-19. CDR3s include the opening cysteine and the closing phenylalanine or tryptophan. D genes are given only for firm matches. Clone size is not always given. Where it is, it says once, few, many or a class for expanded clones.

d_gene: TRBD2
v_gene: TRBV28
abundance: NA
j_gene: TRBJ2-5
CDR3aa: CASSPRGLKAETQYF
CDR3nt: TGTGCCAGCAGCCCTAGGGGACTAAAGGCGGAGACCCAGTACTTC

d_gene: TRBD1
v_gene: TRBV12-3/TRBV12-4
abundance: once
j_gene: TRBJ2-7
CDR3aa: CASSYRGRHEQYF
CDR3nt: TGTGCCAGCAGCTACAGGGGGCGGCACGAGCAGTACTTC

d_gene: TRBD1
v_gene: TRBV24-1
abundance: NA
j_gene: TRBJ1-4
CDR3aa: CATSGGQGLNEKLFF
CDR3nt: TGTGCCACCAGTGGAGGACAGGGCCTTAATGAAAAACTGTTTTTT

d_gene: TRBD1
v_gene: TRBV9
abundance: NA
j_gene: TRBJ2-1
CDR3aa: CASSVSGTGGNEQFF
CDR3nt: TGTGCCAGCAGCGTCTCCGGGACAGGGGGCAATGAGCAGTTCTTC

d_gene: TRBD2
v_gene: TRBV7-2
abundance: NA
j_gene: TRBJ2-3
CDR3aa: CASSFISSAGELNTQYF
CDR3nt: TGTGCCAGCAGCTTCATCTCCTCCGCGGGAGAATTAAATACGCAGTATTTT

d_gene: TRBD1
v_gene: TRBV24-1
abundance: NA
j_gene: TRBJ2-2
CDR3aa: CATSDPGTGIRELFF
CDR3nt: TGTGCCACCAGTGACCCCGGGACAGGGATTCGGGAGCTGTTTTTT

d_gene: NA
v_gene: TRBV6-6
abundance: NA
j_gene: TRBJ2-2
CDR3aa: CASSYGGAYTGELFF
CDR3nt: TGTGCCAGCAGTTACGGGGGGGCGTACACCGGGGAGCTGTTTTTT

d_gene: NA
v_gene: TRBV30
abundance: NA
j_gene: TRBJ1-4
CDR3aa: CAWSGVRQFF
CDR3nt: TGTGCCTGGAGTGGAGTCAGGCAGTTTTTT

d_gene: TRBD2
v_gene: TRBV5-1
abundance: NA
j_gene: TRBJ2-3
CDR3aa: CASSLFPSGSQNTQYF
CDR3nt: TGCGCCAGCAGCTTGTTTCCTAGCGGGAGTCAAAATACGCAGTATTTT

d_gene: TRBD2
v_gene: TRBV2
abundance: NA
j_gene: TRBJ2-1
CDR3aa: CASRAWRESVHEQFF
CDR3nt: TGTGCCAGCAGGGCCTGGCGGGAGTCCGTCCATGAGCAGTTCTTC

d_gene: TRBD1
v_gene: TRBV7-2
abundance: NA
j_gene: TRBJ2-7
CDR3aa: CASSFDRGSEQYF
CDR3nt: TGTGCCAGCAGCTTCGACAGGGGAAGCGAGCAGTACTTC

d_gene: NA
v_gene: TRBV5-1
abundance: NA
j_gene: TRBJ2-7
CDR3aa: CASSIQGYEQYF
CDR3nt: TGCGCCAGCAGCATACAGGGCTACGAGCAGTACTTC

d_gene: NA
v_gene: TRBV2
abundance: NA
j_gene: TRBJ1-5
CDR3aa: CASSQGRPYSNQPQHF
CDR3nt: TGTGCCAGCAGTCAGGGGCGCCCCTATAGCAATCAGCCCCAGCATTTT

d_gene: NA
v_gene: TRBV6-2/TRBV6-3
abundance: NA
j_gene: TRBJ1-1
CDR3aa: CASSPGWEGWTEAFF
CDR3nt: TGTGCCAGCAGTCCCGGATGGGAGGGGTGGACTGAAGCTTTCTTT

d_gene: TRBD2
v_gene: TRBV19
abundance: few
j_gene: TRBJ2-1
CDR3aa: CASSLGTSGTNEQFF
CDR3nt: TGTGCCAGTAGTCTCGGGACTAGCGGGACCAATGAGCAGTTCTTC

d_gene: NA
v_gene: TRBV11-3
abundance: NA
j_gene: TRBJ2-3
CDR3aa: CASSISVADTQYF
CDR3nt: TGTGCCAGCAGTATCAGTGTCGCAGATACGCAGTATTTT

d_gene: TRBD1
v_gene: TRBV19
abundance: few
j_gene: TRBJ1-2
CDR3aa: CASSPGQYRGYTF
CDR3nt: TGTGCCAGTAGTCCGGGACAGTACAGGGGCTACACCTTC

d_gene: NA
v_gene: TRBV27
abundance: NA
j_gene: TRBJ2-5
CDR3aa: CASSTRALQETQYF
CDR3nt: TGTGCCAGCAGTACCAGGGCTCTCCAAGAGACCCAGTACTTC

d_gene: NA
v_gene: TRBV5-1
abundance: NA
j_gene: TRBJ1-3
CDR3aa: CASSDGTGNTIYF
CDR3nt: TGCGCCAGCAGCGACGGGACAGGAAACACCATATATTTT

d_gene: TRBD1
v_gene: TRBV19
abundance: NA
j_gene: TRBJ1-5
CDR3aa: CASSLQGANQPQHF
CDR3nt: TGTGCCAGTTCACTACAGGGGGCAAATCAGCCCCAGCATTTT

d_gene: NA
v_gene: TRBV5-1
abundance: NA
j_gene: TRBJ1-1
CDR3aa: CASRGRLNTEAFF
CDR3nt: TGCGCCAGCAGGGGCAGATTGAACACTGAAGCTTTCTTT

d_gene: TRBD2
v_gene: TRBV7-9
abundance: NA
j_gene: TRBJ2-3
CDR3aa: CASSLGGTSEDTQYF
CDR3nt: TGTGCCAGCAGCTTAGGGGGGACTAGCGAAGATACGCAGTATTTT

d_gene: NA
v_gene: TRBV30
abundance: NA
j_gene: TRBJ2-5
CDR3aa: CAWSAGLSYQETQYF
CDR3nt: TGTGCCTGGAGCGCGGGACTCTCGTACCAAGAGACCCAGTACTTC

d_gene: NA
v_gene: TRBV30
abundance: NA
j_gene: TRBJ1-2
CDR3aa: CAWSGRLGYGYTF
CDR3nt: TGTGCCTGGAGTGGCAGGCTCGGCTATGGCTACACCTTC

d_gene: TRBD2
v_gene: TRBV10-3
abundance: NA
j_gene: TRBJ2-7
CDR3aa: CAISGLAGGGHYEQYF
CDR3nt: TGTGCCATCAGTGGACTAGCGGGAGGTGGACACTACGAGCAGTACTTC

d_gene: NA
v_gene: TRBV4-1
abundance: NA
j_gene: TRBJ2-2
CDR3aa: CASSYGQNTGELFF
CDR3nt: TGCGCCAGCAGCTACGGACAGAACACCGGGGAGCTGTTTTTT

d_gene: TRBD1
v_gene: TRBV7-9
abundance: NA
j_gene: TRBJ2-7
CDR3aa: CASSLEGGTASYEQYF
CDR3nt: TGTGCCAGCAGCTTAGAGGGTGGGACAGCCTCCTACGAGCAGTACTTC

d_gene: TRBD2
v_gene: TRBV30
abundance: NA
j_gene: TRBJ2-1
CDR3aa: CATASGSNNEQFF
CDR3nt: TGTGCCACCGCTAGCGGGTCTAACAATGAGCAGTTCTTC

d_gene: NA
v_gene: TRBV7-3
abundance: NA
j_gene: TRBJ1-6
CDR3aa: CASSPTPASPLHF
CDR3nt: TGTGCCAGCAGCCCTACCCCCGCTTCACCCCTCCACTTT

d_gene: TRBD1
v_gene: TRBV28
abundance: NA
j_gene: TRBJ2-7
CDR3aa: CASGQGGTYEQYF
CDR3nt: TGTGCCAGCGGACAGGGGGGAACCTACGAGCAGTACTTC

d_gene: NA
v_gene: TRBV19
abundance: NA
j_gene: TRBJ1-5
CDR3aa: CASNQGNQPQHF
CDR3nt: TGTGCCAGTAACCAGGGCAATCAGCCCCAGCATTTT

d_gene: NA
v_gene: TRBV7-3
abundance: NA
j_gene: TRBJ2-2
CDR3aa: CASSLEVAQSELFF
CDR3nt: TGTGCCAGCAGCTTAGAGGTGGCCCAATCGGAGCTGTTTTTT

d_gene: TRBD1
v_gene: TRBV3-1/TRBV3-2
abundance: NA
j_gene: TRBJ1-1
CDR3aa: CASSPWDRRTEAFF
CDR3nt: TGTGCCAGCAGCCCATGGGACAGAAGAACTGAAGCTTTCTTT

d_gene: NA
v_gene: TRBV5-4
abundance: NA
j_gene: TRBJ2-1
CDR3aa: CASSIPRGEQFF
CDR3nt: TGTGCCAGCAGCATTCCGCGGGGTGAGCAGTTCTTC

d_gene: TRBD2
v_gene: TRBV4-1
abundance: NA
j_gene: TRBJ2-5
CDR3aa: CASSPRAGASETQYF
CDR3nt: TGCGCCAGCAGCCCCAGAGCGGGAGCGTCAGAGACCCAGTACTTC

d_gene: TRBD2
v_gene: TRBV19
abundance: NA
j_gene: TRBJ2-7
CDR3aa: CASSTRWTSGIYEQYF
CDR3nt: TGTGCCAGTAGTACGCGATGGACTAGCGGGATCTACGAGCAGTACTTC

d_gene: TRBD1
v_gene: TRBV28
abundance: NA
j_gene: TRBJ2-7
CDR3aa: CASKPGQGAYEQYF
CDR3nt: TGTGCCAGCAAGCCGGGACAGGGGGCATACGAGCAGTACTTC

d_gene: NA
v_gene: TRBV28
abundance: once
j_gene: TRBJ2-2
CDR3aa: CASSLAGSNTGELFF
CDR3nt: TGTGCCAGCAGTTTGGCGGGCTCGAACACCGGGGAGCTGTTTTTT

d_gene: NA
v_gene: TRBV30
abundance: NA
j_gene: TRBJ2-1
CDR3aa: CAWTGVSYNEQFF
CDR3nt: TGTGCCTGGACGGGGGTATCCTACAATGAGCAGTTCTTC

d_gene: TRBD2
v_gene: TRBV5-1
abundance: NA
j_gene: TRBJ2-7
CDR3aa: CASSPGLAGDYEQYF
CDR3nt: TGCGCCAGCAGCCCGGGACTAGCGGGAGACTACGAGCAGTACTTC

d_gene: TRBD1
v_gene: TRBV9
abundance: NA
j_gene: TRBJ2-3
CDR3aa: CASSAIGQGADTQYF
CDR3nt: TGTGCCAGCAGCGCAATTGGACAGGGGGCTGATACGCAGTATTTT

d_gene: TRBD2
v_gene: TRBV5-1
abundance: NA
j_gene: TRBJ2-2
CDR3aa: CASSLDPASGRAAGELFF
CDR3nt: TGCGCCAGCAGCTTAGATCCCGCTAGCGGGAGGGCCGCCGGGGAGCTGTTTTTT

d_gene: NA
v_gene: TRBV4-1
abundance: NA
j_gene: TRBJ1-3
CDR3aa: CASSQDRTENSNTIYF
CDR3nt: TGCGCCAGCAGCCAAGATCGGACAGAAAATTCAAACACCATATATTTT

d_gene: TRBD1
v_gene: TRBV7-2
abundance: NA
j_gene: TRBJ2-2
CDR3aa: CASSLTWTGGTGELFF
CDR3nt: TGTGCCAGCAGCTTAACCTGGACAGGGGGCACCGGGGAGCTGTTTTTT

d_gene: NA
v_gene: TRBV10-3
abundance: NA
j_gene: TRBJ1-1
CDR3aa: CAISDREGTEAFF
CDR3nt: TGTGCCATCAGTGACAGGGAAGGAACTGAAGCTTTCTTT

d_gene: TRBD2
v_gene: TRBV28
abundance: NA
j_gene: TRBJ2-1
CDR3aa: CASSLDGLAGGRLYNEQFF
CDR3nt: TGTGCCAGCAGTTTAGACGGACTAGCGGGAGGGCGCCTTTACAATGAGCAGTTCTTC

d_gene: NA
v_gene: TRBV28
abundance: once
j_gene: TRBJ1-2
CDR3aa: CASSFRGWDYGYTF
CDR3nt: TGTGCCAGCAGTTTTCGGGGTTGGGACTATGGCTACACCTTC